This TCR beta chain was sequenced during a study of blood T cell repertoires in COVID-19. This CDR3 is 16 amino acids long. From germline, CDR1 is SGHTA and CDR2 FQGNSA. Trimming removed 5 bases from V and 7 bases from J; junction bases left unmatched: 10. Only in-frame clones appear in the TCRdb table, and some are missing; sequencing was by immunoSEQ multiplex PCR. The sample consists of about 120,000 clones, more than 80% of them appearing once. This sequence originates from a man between 65 and 80 years old with active or convalescent COVID-19. V gene TRBV7-2 combines with J gene TRBJ1-6, with 8 positions matching TRBD1. Specimen: peripheral blood. CDR3 coding DNA: TGTGCCAGCAGCGCAGGGGGGACAGGCGGGAATTCACCCCTCCACTTT. Its translation is CASSAGGTGGNSPLHF. The complete variable domain, with remaining parts taken from reference TRBV7-2 and TRBJ1-6, reads GAGVSQSPSNKVTEKGKDVELRCDPISGHTALYWYRQSLGQGLEFLIYFQGNSAPDKSGLPSDRFSAERTGGSVSTLTIQRTQQEDSAVYLCASSAGGTGGNSPLHFGNGTRLTVT.